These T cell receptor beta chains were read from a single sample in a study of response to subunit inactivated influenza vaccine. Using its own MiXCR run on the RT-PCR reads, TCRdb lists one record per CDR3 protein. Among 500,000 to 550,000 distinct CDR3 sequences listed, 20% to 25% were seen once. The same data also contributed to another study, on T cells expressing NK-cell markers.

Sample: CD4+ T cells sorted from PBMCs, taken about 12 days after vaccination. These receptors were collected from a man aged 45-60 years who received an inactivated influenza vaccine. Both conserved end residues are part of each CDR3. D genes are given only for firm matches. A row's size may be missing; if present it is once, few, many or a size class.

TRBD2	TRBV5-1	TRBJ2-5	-	TGCGCCAGCACCCCCCGAGGGCTAGCGGGTGGAGAGACCCAGTACTTC	CASTPRGLAGGETQYF
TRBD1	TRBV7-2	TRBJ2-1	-	TGTGCCAGCAGCAAATGGACAGGCCCGATCTACAATGAGCAGTTCTTC	CASSKWTGPIYNEQFF
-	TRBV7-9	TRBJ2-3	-	TGTGCCAGCAGCTTTGGAGGGGGGGCCATCTCAGATACGCAGTATTTT	CASSFGGGAISDTQYF
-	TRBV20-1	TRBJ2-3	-	TGCAGTGCTAGAGGGGCTCCCCTAGGTACGCAGTATTTT	CSARGAPLGTQYF
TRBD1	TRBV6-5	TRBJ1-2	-	TGTGCCAGCAGTAACAGGGGGCGCGAGGTAGACTACACCTTC	CASSNRGREVDYTF
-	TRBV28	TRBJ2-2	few	TGTGCCAGCAGTTTGTTTGGGGTTCGAACCGGGGAGCTGTTTTTT	CASSLFGVRTGELFF
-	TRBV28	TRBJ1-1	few	TGTGCCAGCAGTTTTGGTGGCACCGTCGGGGAAGCTTTCTTT	CASSFGGTVGEAFF
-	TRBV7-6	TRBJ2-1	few	TGTGCCAGCAGCTTAGGGGGGACGGGGGACAATGAGCAGTTCTTC	CASSLGGTGDNEQFF
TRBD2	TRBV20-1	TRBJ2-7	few	TGCAGTGCTAGAGATCTCCGGGCTAGCGGGGGCTGGACCTACGAGCAGTACTTC	CSARDLRASGGWTYEQYF
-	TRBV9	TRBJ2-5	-	TGTGCCAGCAGCCTCGGGACGATGGTGGGAGAGACCCAGTACTTC	CASSLGTMVGETQYF